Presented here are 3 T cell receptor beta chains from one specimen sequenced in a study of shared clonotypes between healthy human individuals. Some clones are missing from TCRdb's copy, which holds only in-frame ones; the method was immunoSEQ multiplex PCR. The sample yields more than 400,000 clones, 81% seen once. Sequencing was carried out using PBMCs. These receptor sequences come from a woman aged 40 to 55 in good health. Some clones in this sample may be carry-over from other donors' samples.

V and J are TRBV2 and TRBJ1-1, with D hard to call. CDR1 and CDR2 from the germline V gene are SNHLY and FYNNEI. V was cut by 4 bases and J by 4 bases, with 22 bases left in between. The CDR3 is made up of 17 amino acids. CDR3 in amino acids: CASSGGSGSLAGTEAFF. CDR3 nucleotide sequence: TGTGCCAGCAGTGGTGGCAGTGGCTCCCTTGCTGGCACTGAAGCTTTCTTT.

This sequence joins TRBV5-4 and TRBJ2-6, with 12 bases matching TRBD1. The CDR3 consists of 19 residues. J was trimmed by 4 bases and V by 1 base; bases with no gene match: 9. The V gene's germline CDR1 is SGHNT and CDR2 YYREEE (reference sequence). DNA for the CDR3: TGTGCCAGCAGCTTGCCGGTGGGACAGGGGGCGTGGGGGGCCAACGTCCTGACTTTC. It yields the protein CASSLPVGQGAWGANVLTF.

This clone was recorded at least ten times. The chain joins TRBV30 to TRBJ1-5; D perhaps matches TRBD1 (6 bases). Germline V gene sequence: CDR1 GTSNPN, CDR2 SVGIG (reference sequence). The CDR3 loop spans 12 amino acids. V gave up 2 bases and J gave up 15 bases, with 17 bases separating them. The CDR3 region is CAWSSQGQIRHF. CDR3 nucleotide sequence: TGTGCCTGGAGTTCGCAGGGGCAGATACGGCATTTT. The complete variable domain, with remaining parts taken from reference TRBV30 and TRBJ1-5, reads SQTIHQWPATLVQPVGSPLSLECTVEGTSNPNLYWYRQAAGRGLQLLFYSVGIGQISSEVPQNLSASRPQDRQFILSSKKLLLSDSGFYLCAWSSQGQIRHFGDGTRLSIL.